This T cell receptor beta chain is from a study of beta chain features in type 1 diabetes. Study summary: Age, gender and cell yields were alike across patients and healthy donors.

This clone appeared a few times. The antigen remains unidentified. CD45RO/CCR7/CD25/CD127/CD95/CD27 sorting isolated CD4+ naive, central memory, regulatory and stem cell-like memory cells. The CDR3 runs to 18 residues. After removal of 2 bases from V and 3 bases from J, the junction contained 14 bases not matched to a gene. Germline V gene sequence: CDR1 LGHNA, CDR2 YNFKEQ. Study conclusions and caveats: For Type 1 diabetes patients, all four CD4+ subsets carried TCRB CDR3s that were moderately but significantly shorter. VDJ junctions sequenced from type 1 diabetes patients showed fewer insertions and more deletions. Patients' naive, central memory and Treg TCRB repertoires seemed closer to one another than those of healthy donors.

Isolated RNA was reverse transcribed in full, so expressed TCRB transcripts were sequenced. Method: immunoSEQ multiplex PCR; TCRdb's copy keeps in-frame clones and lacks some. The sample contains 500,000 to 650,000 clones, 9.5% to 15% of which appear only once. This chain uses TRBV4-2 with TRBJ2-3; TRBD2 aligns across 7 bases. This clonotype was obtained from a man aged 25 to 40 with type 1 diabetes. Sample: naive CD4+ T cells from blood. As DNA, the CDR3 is TGTGCCAGCAGCCAACGATACTCTAGCGGAGGGGAGACAGATACGCAGTATTTT. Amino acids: CASSQRYSSGGETDTQYF.